This section outlines one T cell receptor (beta chain) sequence together with its context. The antigen this receptor binds is unknown. No clone much larger than this one lies a single base away; base qualities are absent. The CDR3, from cysteine to phenylalanine, totals 13 residues. The sequence is cut down to CDR3 DNA, 39 bases in frame from base 1. From the germline V gene, CDR1 is MDHEN and CDR2 is SYDVKM. A distance of 10 bases separates the germline ends of V and J, which lose 2 bases and 5 bases respectively. This sample stems from a study of blood T cell repertoires in COVID-19 (dated by TCRdb to about 2020). Regarding the complete study: Collaborator samples came from the United States, Italy and Spain and covered acute and convalescent phases of COVID-19. The samples were drawn from two sources: the first 160 participants of the ongoing ImmuneRACE study, and 1,200 or so subjects contributed by 6 global collaborators. Subjects who had been exposed to COVID-19, were actively infected with it, or had recovered from it provided the deeply sampled blood TCRbeta repertoires that made up the dataset. The prospective study material was composed of cDNA or gDNA derived from T cells, B-cell-depleted T cells, or PBMCs. The repertoires were made available in a free public database intended to serve as a resource for research on the immune response to SARS-CoV-2. Sample metadata almost always included a de-identified subject ID, COVID-19 status, age in years and sex. Where available, HLA class I and class II types were taken from metadata supplied by the sample provider and were not determined by assay-based typing. Beyond this particular receptor, the publication reports: The quantity of clinical and demographic metadata differed by source and by participant and was supplied without curation.

The immunoSEQ Assay, a bias-controlled multiplex PCR, was used to amplify TCRbeta CDR3 regions from genomic DNA. In the source study's methods: The number of nucleated cells in each sample was estimated by amplification of reference gene primers within the assay. Sequence reads were collapsed and filtered to measure the absolute abundance of every unique TCRbeta CDR3 rearrangement. For each sample, productive Simpson clonality was calculated as the square root of Simpson's diversity index over productive rearrangements. TCRdb's version of the immuneACCESS table is confined to in-frame rearrangements and falls short of the full clone set. An unresolved V gene accounts for under half of the shortfall where checked; the remainder is of unknown origin. V and J calls and clone size follow that table, whereas D and trimming were derived from the DNA. This sample comprises 130,000 or so clones, 80% to 90% of them detected only once. The ten largest clones capture less than 30% of the sample.

The collaborating institutions used their own protocols to collect whole blood in K2EDTA tubes. For TCRbeta analysis, collaborators shipped samples as frozen whole blood, isolated PBMCs, or DNA extracted from either of those sample types. Sequenced: peripheral blood. The V and J genes are TRBV28 and TRBJ2-7; a tentative D match to TRBD2 spans 5 bases. The sequence came from a man between 65 and 85 years old with active or convalescent COVID-19. CDR3 protein: CASSLRVGDEQYF. The nucleotide sequence reads TGTGCCAGCAGTTTAAGGGTGGGAGACGAGCAGTACTTC. The CDR3 plus the reference TRBV28 and TRBJ2-7 genes for the other parts give the full variable domain: DVKVTQSSRYLVKRTGEKVFLECVQDMDHENMFWYRQDPGLGLRLIYFSYDVKMKEKGDIPEGYSVSREKKERFSLILESASTNQTSMYLCASSLRVGDEQYFGPGTRLTVT.